This T cell receptor (beta chain) was sequenced during a study of cytomegalovirus exposure and HLA in healthy donors. Study-wide results and limits: Investigators reported 150 to 200 TCR beta chains as tied to cytomegalovirus. Segments of the TCR beta V type were, in most cases, productive about 90% or about 30% of the time in an earlier analysis.

Researchers ran the PCR with 60 Vbeta and 13 Jbeta primers. Method: immunoSEQ multiplex PCR; TCRdb's copy keeps in-frame clones and lacks some. The repertoire consists of 130,000 or so clones, with 75% to 80% occurring once and the leading ten covering around 1.5%. For this clone: What it binds is not known.

V was pared by 0 bases and J by 2 bases, with 11 bases between. The CDR3 is 15 residues long. The V gene's germline CDR1 is SGHRS and CDR2 YFSETQ. There were likely unrecorded immune exposures, though donors were nominally healthy when sampled. The TCR sequence derives from a female donor in good health and CMV-seronegative. The chain is built from TRBV5-1 and TRBJ1-1; D is undetermined. The sample taken for sequencing was PBMCs. CDR3 residues: CASSLAKSYNTEAFF. The CDR3 nucleotides read TGCGCCAGCAGCTTGGCCAAATCCTATAACACTGAAGCTTTCTTT. Complete variable domain (other parts from reference TRBV5-1 and TRBJ1-1): KAGVTQTPRYLIKTRGQQVTLSCSPISGHRSVSWYQQTPGQGLQFLFEYFSETQRNKGNFPGRFSGRQFSNSRSEMNVSTLELGDSALYLCASSLAKSYNTEAFFGQGTRLTVV.